The next 12 T cell receptor beta chains were all read from a single sample in a study of T-cell memory formation after mild COVID-19. TCRdb re-called the 5' RACE reads through MiXCR, storing one row per CDR3 protein. The sample contains 65,000 to 100,000 distinct CDR3 sequences, 9.5% to 15% of which appear only once. The sample comprised PBMCs or a T cell subset sorted from them (not recorded which). These receptor sequences come from a man aged 18 to 30 who had mild COVID-19 (a few samples of this study predate the infection). Cell type and time point are not known.

This clonotype has just a few counts. This chain connects TRBV6-6 to TRBJ2-7, with D possibly called TRBD1 or TRBD2 (5 bases each). V lost 2 bases and J 6 bases, leaving 8 bases between the germline ends. Germline V gives CDR1 MNHNY, CDR2 SVGAGI (reference sequence). There are 12 residues in the CDR3. The CDR3 spells CASSYAGAEQYF. In DNA form, the CDR3 reads TGTGCCAGCAGTTACGCCGGGGCCGAGCAGTACTTC.

Here the CDR3 reads CASSPGSELYNEQFF. The CDR3 nucleotides are TGCGCCAGCAGCCCCGGTAGCGAGCTGTACAATGAGCAGTTCTTC. The rearrangement uses TRBV5-1 and TRBJ2-1, with D maybe TRBD2 (5 bases). This CDR3 is 15 amino acids long. CDR1 is SGHRS, CDR2 YFSETQ, per germline. V lost 4 bases, J lost 4 bases, and 15 bases lay in between.

This clonotype was recorded a few times. The chain recombines TRBV29-1 with TRBJ1-1; D is possibly TRBD1 (5 bases). V was pared by 5 bases and J by 2 bases, with 18 bases between. The CDR3 is made up of 15 amino acids. Germline V gene data show CDR1 as SQVTM and CDR2 as ANQGSEA. The CDR3 DNA follows: TGCAGCGTTTACCCCGAGACAGACCTTAACACTGAAGCTTTCTTT. Protein sequence: CSVYPETDLNTEAFF.

This clonotype has more than one count but fewer than ten. V gene TRBV9 combines with J gene TRBJ2-2; 9 bases fit TRBD1. Germline trimming cut 2 bases from V and 4 bases from J; bases unmatched to any gene: 9. The CDR3 is made up of 17 amino acids. Germline CDR1 SGDLS, CDR2 YYNGEE. The chain's CDR3 is CASSVARDRALTGELFF. CDR3 nucleotides: TGTGCCAGCAGCGTTGCCCGGGACAGGGCTCTCACCGGGGAGCTGTTTTTT.

In this sample, this clonotype turned up a few times. V is TRBV5-6 and J is TRBJ2-7; 8 nucleotides agree with TRBD1. V shed 3 bases and J 4 bases; nucleotides not matched to a gene: 6. CDR3 length equals 14 residues. CDR1 is SGHDT and CDR2 is YYEEEE in the germline V gene. The chain's CDR3 is CASSSDRGFYEQYV. The CDR3 nucleotides read TGTGCCAGCAGCTCAGACAGGGGATTTTACGAGCAGTACGTC.

This clonotype was counted only a few times. This sequence joins TRBV5-1 and TRBJ1-1, with a weak D call TRBD1 (6 bases). Germline loops: CDR1 SGHRS, CDR2 YFSETQ. This CDR3 has 16 residues. Trimming shortened V by 5 bases and J by 4 bases, and 21 bases separated the two germline ends. The DNA of the CDR3 is TGCGCCAGCAGGTTGTGGACAGTCGGGAGGGGCACTGAAGCTTTCTTT. Residues: CASRLWTVGRGTEAFF.

The chain has TRBV11-2 and TRBJ2-1; D is unresolved. CDR1 is SGHAT and CDR2 is FQNNGV in the germline V gene. The CDR3 consists of 12 residues. V was pared by 5 bases and J by 8 bases, with 10 bases between. The CDR3 spells CASSPPPHEQFF. CDR3 sequence (DNA): TGTGCCAGCAGCCCGCCGCCGCATGAGCAGTTCTTC.

This clonotype was counted only a few times. The rearrangement uses TRBV7-2 and TRBJ1-1; maybe TRBD1 (5 bases). The CDR3 length is 14 residues. Trimming left V 3 bases short and J 1 base short, with 9 bases between. In germline, CDR1 is SGHTA, CDR2 FQGNSA. CDR3 sequence reads: CASSLGGSNTEAFF. The CDR3, as DNA: TGTGCCAGCAGCTTGGGGGGATCGAACACTGAAGCTTTCTTT.

The chain combines TRBV6-2 or TRBV6-3 with TRBJ1-5; a weak D match, TRBD1 (6 bases). CDR3 length equals 14 residues. V lost 7 bases, J lost 9 bases, and 19 bases lay in between. Germline V gene sequence: CDR1 MNHEY, CDR2 SVGEGT. The CDR3 here is CASNLEGGTGPQHF. The CDR3 nucleotides read TGTGCCAGCAATCTCGAGGGGGGCACGGGGCCCCAGCATTTT.

The chain combines TRBV20-1 with TRBJ1-1; D perhaps matches TRBD1 (6 bases). Germline values: CDR1 DFQATT, CDR2 SNEGSKA (reference sequence). This CDR3 comprises 15 residues. Deletions cut 0 bases from V and 5 bases from J, with 16 bases between. The CDR3 DNA is TGCAGTGCTAGAGATCATTTAGGGACATCGACTGAAGCTTTCTTT. Protein: CSARDHLGTSTEAFF.

This clonotype was seen ten or more times. This chain joins TRBV29-1 and TRBJ2-1; no clear D gene. The V and J ends lost 6 bases and 6 bases respectively, with 12 bases between them. This CDR3 is 12 amino acids long. The germline V gene encodes CDR1 SQVTM and CDR2 ANQGSEA. In DNA form, the CDR3 reads TGCAGCGTGGGGAACTACCGCAATGAGCAGTTCTTC. This codes for CSVGNYRNEQFF.

The chain is built from TRBV12-3 or TRBV12-4 and TRBJ2-1, with D possibly TRBD2 on 5 matching bases. Trimming took 4 bases from V and 0 from J, leaving 10 bases between them. The CDR3 spans 15 residues. The CDR3 is CASSSSGSSYNEQFF. CDR3 sequence (DNA): TGTGCCAGCAGTTCCAGTGGGAGCTCCTACAATGAGCAGTTCTTC.